Ten or more counts support the clone carrying this T cell receptor (beta chain). The antigen is not known. The time point: sample taken at primary tumor resection. Whole RNA, which was extracted from tumor, nontumor lung tissue or frozen PBMC, was sequenced without any cell sorting. This specimen belongs to a study of spatial heterogeneity in lung cancer. Study conclusions and caveats: Follow-up blood showed ubiquitous expanded tumor TCRs less than blood at resection did.

Each CDR3 protein gets one entry after TCRdb re-called the 5' RACE reads with MiXCR. The sample yields 23,000 or so distinct CDR3 sequences, around 4.7% seen once. The CDR3 runs 18 residues. V was clipped by 0 bases and J by 0 bases; unmatched bases: 5. In germline, CDR1 is SGHTA, CDR2 FQGNSA. This chain connects TRBV7-2 to TRBJ2-2; 9 positions match TRBD2. This TCR came from a male donor with early-stage non-small cell lung cancer. The input for sequencing was PBMCs, taken at surgery. The CDR3: CASSLAAGGPTNTGELFF. CDR3 bases: TGTGCCAGCAGCTTAGCCGCGGGGGGGCCGACGAACACCGGGGAGCTGTTTTTT. Supplemented by reference TRBV7-2 and TRBJ2-2, the full variable domain reads GAGVSQSPSNKVTEKGKDVELRCDPISGHTALYWYRQSLGQGLEFLIYFQGNSAPDKSGLPSDRFSAERTGGSVSTLTIQRTQQEDSAVYLCASSLAAGGPTNTGELFFGEGSRLTVL.